These T cell receptor beta chains were read from a single sample in a study of blood T cell repertoires in COVID-19. The assay was immunoSEQ multiplex PCR, and TCRdb's table has in-frame clones only and misses some. Seen here are just over 300,000 clones, about 90% observed once, and the top ten hold approximately 2%. Material: peripheral blood. These receptor sequences come from a man younger than 35 with active or convalescent COVID-19. Each CDR3 is given with its conserved first and last residue. The D gene is left open where the match is weak. The size field is filled for only some rows; it gives once, few, many or a size class.

j_call,v_call,d_call,clone_size,cdr3_nt,cdr3_aa
TRBJ1-2,TRBV4-1,TRBD1,NA,TGCGCCAGCAGCCAAGAGGACAGGGGGCGACACTATGGCTACACCTTC,CASSQEDRGRHYGYTF
TRBJ2-7,TRBV27,NA,once,TGTGCCAGCAGTCAATTTGGGGGCCCTCACTACGAGCAGTACTTC,CASSQFGGPHYEQYF
TRBJ1-1,TRBV5-6,NA,NA,TGTGCCAGCAGCGGAAAACGGGGGGCTGAAGCTTTCTTT,CASSGKRGAEAFF
TRBJ2-1,TRBV5-4,NA,once,TGTGCCAGCAGTAGGGGGGGGAATGAGCAGTTCTTC,CASSRGGNEQFF
TRBJ2-4,TRBV6-1,NA,few,TGTGCCAGCAGTGAAGGGGGGCGTATTCAGTACTTC,CASSEGGRIQYF
TRBJ2-2,TRBV18,NA,NA,TGTGCCAGCTCGGCAGGGCTGAGCACCGGGGAGCTGTTTTTT,CASSAGLSTGELFF
TRBJ1-5,TRBV6-5,NA,NA,TGTGCCAGCAGGAGGACAGTGATAAGCAATCAGCCCCAGCATTTT,CASRRTVISNQPQHF
TRBJ2-1,TRBV4-1,TRBD2,NA,TGCGCCAGCAGCCAGATAGCGACTAGCGGGGGTTCCAATGAGCAGTTCTTC,CASSQIATSGGSNEQFF
TRBJ2-3,TRBV6-1,TRBD1,NA,TGTGCCAGCAGTGAAGGGTACGGGACAGGCCATACAGATACGCAGTATTTT,CASSEGYGTGHTDTQYF
TRBJ2-7,TRBV4-1,TRBD1,few,TGCGCCAGCAGCCAAGTCCCGGGACAGGGGGCTGACTACGAGCAGTACTTC,CASSQVPGQGADYEQYF
TRBJ2-3,TRBV6-5,NA,NA,TGTGCCACCAAACAGGGATGGAATACGCAGTATTTT,CATKQGWNTQYF
TRBJ1-3,TRBV20-1,NA,NA,TGCAGTGCTAGTGATACCGGGGCTGGAAACACCATATATTTT,CSASDTGAGNTIYF
TRBJ2-7,TRBV4-1,NA,NA,TGCGCCAGCAGCCTTTCGGGATCCTACGAGCAGTACTTC,CASSLSGSYEQYF
TRBJ1-5,TRBV5-6,NA,NA,TGTGCCAGCAGCTTGTACAGGAATCAGCCCCAGCATTTT,CASSLYRNQPQHF
TRBJ2-1,TRBV4-1,NA,NA,TGCGCCAGCGGTCGACTGGAATACTCCTACAATGAGCAGTTCTTC,CASGRLEYSYNEQFF
TRBJ1-4,TRBV4-3,NA,NA,TGCGCCAGCAGCCAAGTCGTGGGAGGGAAAGAAAAACTGTTTTTT,CASSQVVGGKEKLFF
TRBJ2-2,TRBV9,NA,NA,TGTGCCAGCAGCGTCTTCAGGACAGCAACGAACACCGGGGAGCTGTTTTTT,CASSVFRTATNTGELFF
TRBJ2-5,TRBV4-2,NA,NA,TGTGCCAGCAGCCAAGGTGTCTTCCCGGACCAAGAGACCCAGTACTTC,CASSQGVFPDQETQYF
TRBJ2-7,TRBV10-3,TRBD1,NA,TGTGCCATCAGTGAACGGACAGGAGCCTACGAGCAGTACTTC,CAISERTGAYEQYF
TRBJ1-1,TRBV7-3,NA,NA,TGTGCCAGCAGCTTGGCCCTGAACACTGAAGCTTTCTTT,CASSLALNTEAFF
TRBJ2-7,TRBV25-1,NA,NA,TGTGCCAGCAGTAGCCCAGGGGCCCAATACACCTACGAGCAGTACTTC,CASSSPGAQYTYEQYF
TRBJ2-7,TRBV28,NA,NA,TGTGCCACCTCCTCGCGGGATAAGCAGTACTTC,CATSSRDKQYF
TRBJ2-1,TRBV7-9,NA,NA,TGTGCCAGCAGCCCATTCGACTCCCAGCGTGAGCAGTTCTTC,CASSPFDSQREQFF
TRBJ2-3,TRBV4-1,NA,NA,TGCGCCAGCAGCCACCTGCTAGCTACCACAGATACGCAGTATTTT,CASSHLLATTDTQYF
TRBJ1-5,TRBV19,NA,NA,TGTGCCAGTAGTACCCACCAGGGGAATAGCAATCAGCCCCAGCATTTT,CASSTHQGNSNQPQHF
TRBJ1-2,TRBV7-9,TRBD1,NA,TGTGCCAGCAGCCCTACCGGGACAGCTAACTATGGCTACACCTTC,CASSPTGTANYGYTF
TRBJ2-3,TRBV7-3,NA,NA,TGTGCCAGCAGCTTAACCCCCGGGAGCACAGATACGCAGTATTTT,CASSLTPGSTDTQYF
TRBJ2-5,TRBV27,NA,NA,TGTGCCAGCAGTTTATTTAGTTCGGGTCAAGAGACCCAGTACTTC,CASSLFSSGQETQYF
TRBJ2-1,TRBV5-6,NA,NA,TGTGCCAGCAGCCCCGAACCTTCAGGGGTTTCCAATGAGCAGTTCTTC,CASSPEPSGVSNEQFF
TRBJ2-1,TRBV12-5,NA,once,TGTGCTAGTGGTTTGACGGGAGATCCCTACAATGAGCAGTTCTTC,CASGLTGDPYNEQFF
TRBJ1-1,TRBV5-6,NA,NA,TGTGCCAGCAGCTTGACAGGGTTGGGCACTGAAGCTTTCTTT,CASSLTGLGTEAFF
TRBJ2-1,TRBV7-2,NA,few,TGTGCCAGCAGCCCCCACCGGGAGCAGTTCTTC,CASSPHREQFF
TRBJ2-7,TRBV5-6,NA,once,TGTGCCAGCAGCTTGATCCGGGGTTACCCCTACGAGCAGTACTTC,CASSLIRGYPYEQYF
TRBJ2-3,TRBV27,NA,NA,TGTGCCTCCAAGAGGGGGGGGGCCTCAGATACGCAGTATTTT,CASKRGGASDTQYF
TRBJ2-2,TRBV7-9,TRBD1,few,TGTGCCAGCAGCTGGGGCCCGGGACAGGGAAACACCGGGGAGCTGTTTTTT,CASSWGPGQGNTGELFF
TRBJ2-1,TRBV11-2,TRBD1,NA,TGTGCCAGCAGCGGGGACAGCTTAGCTTACAATGAGCAGTTCTTC,CASSGDSLAYNEQFF
TRBJ2-7,TRBV21-1,NA,NA,TGTGCCAGCAGCAAAACAGGCGCCTTACTTTGCTACGAGCAGTACTTC,CASSKTGALLCYEQYF
TRBJ2-3,TRBV18,TRBD2,NA,TGTGCCAGCGCGCTAGCGGGGAGCACGGCAGATACGCAGTATTTT,CASALAGSTADTQYF
TRBJ2-1,TRBV3-1/TRBV3-2,NA,NA,TGTGCCAGCAGCCCTTGGCGGCAGACCTACAATGAGCAGTTCTTC,CASSPWRQTYNEQFF
TRBJ2-7,TRBV5-1,NA,few,TGCGCCAGCAGGCGGGGAAATACCTACGAGCAGTACTTC,CASRRGNTYEQYF
TRBJ1-4,TRBV3-1/TRBV3-2,NA,NA,TGTGCCAGCAGCCCCAGGGATGAAAAACTGTTTTTT,CASSPRDEKLFF
TRBJ2-1,TRBV7-2,NA,NA,TGTGCCAGCAGCTTAGCAGGGCAGGGGGTTAGCGGCTACAATGAGCAGTTCTTC,CASSLAGQGVSGYNEQFF
TRBJ1-2,TRBV6-6,NA,NA,TGTGCCAGCAGTACCAGTTATGGCGGGGGCCGGGCTGGCTACACCTTC,CASSTSYGGGRAGYTF
TRBJ2-7,TRBV6-5,TRBD2,NA,TGTGCCAGCAGTTACGGGGGCACGGGACTAGCTTACGAGCAGTACTTC,CASSYGGTGLAYEQYF
TRBJ2-4,TRBV7-9,TRBD1,NA,TGTGCCAGCAGCAACGGACAGGGGCCGGGGTACTTC,CASSNGQGPGYF
TRBJ2-1,TRBV11-2,TRBD1,NA,TGTGCCAGCAGCAAGGACAGGGGCTCCTACAATGAGCAGTTCTTC,CASSKDRGSYNEQFF
TRBJ1-4,TRBV6-1,NA,NA,TGTGCCAGCAGTGATAGAGGTGAAAAACTGTTTTTT,CASSDRGEKLFF
TRBJ1-1,TRBV4-1,TRBD1,NA,TGCGCCAGCAGCCACGGACAGGGCGCTGAAGCTTTCTTT,CASSHGQGAEAFF
TRBJ1-5,TRBV6-5,NA,NA,TGTGCCAGCAGTCAGGGACATGCCAATCAGCCCCAGCATTTT,CASSQGHANQPQHF
TRBJ2-1,TRBV5-1,NA,NA,TGCGCCAGCAGTCAGGATTTTAGGGGCTCCTACAATGAGCAGTTCTTC,CASSQDFRGSYNEQFF
TRBJ2-5,TRBV3-1/TRBV3-2,TRBD2,NA,TGTGCCAGCAGCCAAGACCTCACTAGCGGGAGTCGATTAGGCCAAGAGACCCAGTACTTC,CASSQDLTSGSRLGQETQYF
TRBJ1-2,TRBV20-1,NA,once,TGCAGTGCTACAGGGGAAAATGGCTACACCTTC,CSATGENGYTF
TRBJ2-5,TRBV19,TRBD2,NA,TGTGCCAGTAGTATAGTCCGGGGGGGCCTAGAGACCCAGTACTTC,CASSIVRGGLETQYF